The rows below give T cell receptor beta chains drawn from one sample of a study of CD8+CD57+ T cells in acquired aplastic anemia. TCRdb processed the reads anew with MiXCR; each CDR3 protein has one entry. The table has 200,000 or so distinct CDR3 sequences, 64% seen once. Source material: sorted CD4+, CD8+, or CD8+CD57+ T cells (not recorded which) from PBMCs. These receptors were taken from a human donor with severe aplastic anemia or a healthy control (not recorded which). Both conserved end residues are part of each CDR3. The D gene is left open where the match is weak. Clone sizes are given selectively: once, few, many, or a class where the clone is expanded.

TRBV7-3	16	.	TRBJ2-2	.	TGTGCCAGCAGCTTATTGCCAGCCCGGATTGCCGGGGAGCTGTTTTTT	CASSLLPARIAGELFF
TRBV29-1	12	TRBD2	TRBJ2-1	once	TGCAGCGTTGGCGGGAGGAAAGATGAGCAGTTCTTC	CSVGGRKDEQFF
TRBV20-1	13	TRBD1	TRBJ1-6	few	TGCAGTGCTAGTAGAACAGGGGGCTTGGGCCTCCACTTT	CSASRTGGLGLHF
TRBV2	13	.	TRBJ1-5	.	TGTGCCAGCAGTGACGGGCCTTATCAGCCCCAGCATTTT	CASSDGPYQPQHF
TRBV20-1	11	.	TRBJ1-5	.	TGCAGTGCTAGAGTGGGTCAGCCCCAGCATTTT	CSARVGQPQHF
TRBV15	13	.	TRBJ2-3	few	TGTGCCACCCAGGCTAGCAGGACAGATACGCAGTATTTT	CATQASRTDTQYF
TRBV5-5	14	.	TRBJ2-2	many	TGTGCCAGCAGCTTGGTCGAGAACACCGGGGAGCTGTTTTTT	CASSLVENTGELFF
TRBV24-1	13	.	TRBJ2-5	.	TGTGCCACCAGTGATGCCGCCCTCGAGACCCAGTACTTC	CATSDAALETQYF
TRBV2	12	.	TRBJ2-7	.	TGTGCCAGCGGACGGTGGAACTACGAGCAGTACTTC	CASGRWNYEQYF
TRBV7-6	12	.	TRBJ1-4	.	TGTGCCAGCAGCGACCCCGCGGAAAAACTGTTTTTT	CASSDPAEKLFF
TRBV10-3	15	.	TRBJ2-3	.	TGTGCCATCAGTGAGTCGGGTACTAGCACAGATACGCAGTATTTT	CAISESGTSTDTQYF
TRBV6-1	15	TRBD2	TRBJ2-7	many	TGTGCCAGCAGTGAACGACTAGCGGGGGGGCGAGAGCAGTACTTC	CASSERLAGGREQYF
TRBV7-9	15	TRBD1	TRBJ1-4	.	TGTGCCAGCAGCTCAGGGACAGGGTCTAATGAAAAACTGTTTTTT	CASSSGTGSNEKLFF
TRBV20-1	15	TRBD2	TRBJ2-2	.	TGCAGTGCTAGAGTTGCGGGGGAGGTCGCCGGGGAGCTGTTTTTT	CSARVAGEVAGELFF
TRBV7-2	15	TRBD2	TRBJ2-7	.	TGTGCCAGCAGCTGGGCTGCGGGAGGGGCCTACGAGCAGTACTTC	CASSWAAGGAYEQYF
TRBV20-1	12	.	TRBJ2-5	.	TGCAGTGCTAGACTGGGGGCGTCGGCCCAGTACTTC	CSARLGASAQYF
TRBV6-1	14	.	TRBJ1-5	few	TGTGCCAGCAGTGGGAGCCAGAGCAATCAGCCCCAGCATTTT	CASSGSQSNQPQHF
TRBV11-2	15	.	TRBJ2-7	many	TGTGCCAGCAGCCACTCCTCGGGTATCTCCTACGAGCAGTACTTC	CASSHSSGISYEQYF
TRBV20-1	15	TRBD1	TRBJ2-3	few	TGCAGTCAAATCCGACAGGGGGTATTCACAGATACGCAGTATTTT	CSQIRQGVFTDTQYF
TRBV11-2	16	TRBD2	TRBJ2-7	.	TGTGCCAGCAGCTTCTATCGGGGGGAGTTTTCCTACGAGCAGTACTTC	CASSFYRGEFSYEQYF
TRBV7-9	13	.	TRBJ1-2	.	TGTGCCAGCAGAAGACAGGCGAGCTATGGCTACACCTTC	CASRRQASYGYTF
TRBV20-1	12	.	TRBJ1-5	.	TGCAGTGCTAGGGGGGAAAATCAGCCCCAGCATTTT	CSARGENQPQHF
TRBV7-9	13	.	TRBJ2-7	.	TGTGCCAGCAGCCCCTCGACCTCCTACGAGCAGTACTTC	CASSPSTSYEQYF
TRBV4-3	15	TRBD1	TRBJ1-4	.	TGCGCCAGCAGGGTAGGGGACAGCACTAATGAAAAACTGTTTTTT	CASRVGDSTNEKLFF
TRBV20-1	14	.	TRBJ1-1	.	TGCAGTGCTAGAGAAACAGGTAGGGCCGCTGAAGCTTTCTTT	CSARETGRAAEAFF
TRBV2	13	TRBD1	TRBJ2-7	.	TGTGCCAGCACTTGGACAGGGACCTACGAGCAGTACTTC	CASTWTGTYEQYF
TRBV6-5	14	TRBD1	TRBJ1-2	many	TGTGCCAGCAGAGAAGACAGGGAGAGCTATGGCTACACCTTC	CASREDRESYGYTF
TRBV10-3	20	TRBD1	TRBJ1-2	.	TGTGCCATCAGGGGGGGCATACGCGTTTCAACAGGGGGAATCAACTATGGCTACACCTTC	CAIRGGIRVSTGGINYGYTF
TRBV24-1	13	TRBD1	TRBJ1-4	.	TGTGCCACCCCGGGACAGGGGAACGAAAAACTGTTTTTT	CATPGQGNEKLFF
TRBV4-3	12	.	TRBJ2-7	.	TGCGCCAGCAGCTTGGTTGACGGCGAGCAGTACTTC	CASSLVDGEQYF
TRBV29-1	12	.	TRBJ1-2	many	TGCAGCGTCGACCAGGGATGGTATGGCTACACCTTC	CSVDQGWYGYTF